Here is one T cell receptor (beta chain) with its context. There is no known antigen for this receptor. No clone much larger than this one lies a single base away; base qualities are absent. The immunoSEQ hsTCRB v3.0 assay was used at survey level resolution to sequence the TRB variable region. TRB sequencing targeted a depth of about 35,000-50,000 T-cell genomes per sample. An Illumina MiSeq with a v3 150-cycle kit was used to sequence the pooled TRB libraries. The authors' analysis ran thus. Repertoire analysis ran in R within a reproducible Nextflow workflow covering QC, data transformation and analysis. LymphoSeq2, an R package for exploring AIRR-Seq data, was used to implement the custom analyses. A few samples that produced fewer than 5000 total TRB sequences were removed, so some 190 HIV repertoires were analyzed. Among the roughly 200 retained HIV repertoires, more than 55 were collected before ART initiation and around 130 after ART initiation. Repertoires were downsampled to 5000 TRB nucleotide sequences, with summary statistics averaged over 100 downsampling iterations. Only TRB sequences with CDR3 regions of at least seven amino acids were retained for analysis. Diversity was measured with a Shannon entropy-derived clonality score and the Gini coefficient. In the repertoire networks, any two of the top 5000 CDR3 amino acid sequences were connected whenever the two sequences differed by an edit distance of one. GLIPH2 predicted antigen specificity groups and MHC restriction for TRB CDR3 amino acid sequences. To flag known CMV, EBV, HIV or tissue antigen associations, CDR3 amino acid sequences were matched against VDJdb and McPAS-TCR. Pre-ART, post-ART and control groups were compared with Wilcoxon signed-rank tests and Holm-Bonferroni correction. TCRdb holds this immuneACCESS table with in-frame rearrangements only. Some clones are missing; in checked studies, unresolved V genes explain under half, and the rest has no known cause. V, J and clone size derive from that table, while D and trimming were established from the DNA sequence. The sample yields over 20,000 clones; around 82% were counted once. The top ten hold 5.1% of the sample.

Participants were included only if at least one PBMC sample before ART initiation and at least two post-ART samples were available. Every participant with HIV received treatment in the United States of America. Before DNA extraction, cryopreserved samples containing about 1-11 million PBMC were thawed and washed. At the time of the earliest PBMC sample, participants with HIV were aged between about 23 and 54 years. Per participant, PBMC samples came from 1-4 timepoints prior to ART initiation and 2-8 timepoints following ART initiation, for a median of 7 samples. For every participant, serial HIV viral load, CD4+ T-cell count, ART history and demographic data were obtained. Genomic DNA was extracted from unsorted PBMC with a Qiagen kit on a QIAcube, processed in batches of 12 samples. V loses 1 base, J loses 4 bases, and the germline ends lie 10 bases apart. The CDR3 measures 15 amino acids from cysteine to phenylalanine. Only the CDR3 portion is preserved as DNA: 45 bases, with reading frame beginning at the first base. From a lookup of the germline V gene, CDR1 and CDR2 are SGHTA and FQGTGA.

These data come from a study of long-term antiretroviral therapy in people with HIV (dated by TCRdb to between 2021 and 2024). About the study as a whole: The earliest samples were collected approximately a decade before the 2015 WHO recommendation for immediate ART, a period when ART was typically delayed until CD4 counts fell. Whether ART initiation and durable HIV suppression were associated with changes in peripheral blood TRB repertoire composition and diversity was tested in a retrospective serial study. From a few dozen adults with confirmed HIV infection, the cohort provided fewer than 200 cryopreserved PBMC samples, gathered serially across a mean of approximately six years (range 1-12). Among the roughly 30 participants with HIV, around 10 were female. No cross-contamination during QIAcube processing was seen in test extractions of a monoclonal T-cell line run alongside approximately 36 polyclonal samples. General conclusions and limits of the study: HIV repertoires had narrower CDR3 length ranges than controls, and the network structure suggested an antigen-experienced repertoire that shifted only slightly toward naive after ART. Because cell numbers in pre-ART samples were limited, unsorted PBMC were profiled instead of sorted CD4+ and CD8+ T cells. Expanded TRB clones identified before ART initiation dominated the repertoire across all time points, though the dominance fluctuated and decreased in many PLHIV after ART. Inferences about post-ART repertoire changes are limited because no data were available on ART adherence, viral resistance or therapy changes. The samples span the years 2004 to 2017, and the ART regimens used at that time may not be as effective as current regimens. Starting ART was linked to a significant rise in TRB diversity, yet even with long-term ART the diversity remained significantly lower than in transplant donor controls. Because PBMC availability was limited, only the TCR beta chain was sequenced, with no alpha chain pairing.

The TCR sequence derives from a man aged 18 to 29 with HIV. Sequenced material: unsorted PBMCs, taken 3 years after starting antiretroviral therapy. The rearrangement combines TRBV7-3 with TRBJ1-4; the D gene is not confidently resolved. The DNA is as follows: TGTGCCAGCAGCTTAAGCGGGAGAGATAATGAAAAACTGTTTTTT. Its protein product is CASSLSGRDNEKLFF.